The following is a T cell receptor beta chain sequence with its context. Its specificity is unknown. These data are taken from a study of cytomegalovirus exposure and HLA in healthy donors. The primer mix had 60 Vbeta and 13 Jbeta primers. Assay used: immunoSEQ multiplex PCR; TCRdb lists only in-frame clones, some missing. The sample records roughly 150,000 clones, 76% being singletons. Whole-study results and caveats: It was reported that the classifier diagnosed cytomegalovirus status with high specificity and sensitivity in both the original and validation cohorts. As a later analysis showed, several of the most significant clusters appeared to be linked to common viral pathogens.

Germline CDR1 and CDR2: MNHEY and SMNVEV (reference sequence). J was trimmed by 5 bases and V by 8 bases; bases with no gene match: 8. The CDR3 is made up of 14 amino acids. The gene calls are TRBV27 and TRBJ1-4; TRBD1 matches 7 bases. Sequenced sample: PBMCs. This clonotype was sampled from a man aged 35 to 55 in good health and CMV-seronegative. CDR3 sequence: CASPSGQSNEKLFF. CDR3 DNA: TGTGCCAGCCCTTCGGGACAGTCAAATGAAAAACTGTTTTTT.